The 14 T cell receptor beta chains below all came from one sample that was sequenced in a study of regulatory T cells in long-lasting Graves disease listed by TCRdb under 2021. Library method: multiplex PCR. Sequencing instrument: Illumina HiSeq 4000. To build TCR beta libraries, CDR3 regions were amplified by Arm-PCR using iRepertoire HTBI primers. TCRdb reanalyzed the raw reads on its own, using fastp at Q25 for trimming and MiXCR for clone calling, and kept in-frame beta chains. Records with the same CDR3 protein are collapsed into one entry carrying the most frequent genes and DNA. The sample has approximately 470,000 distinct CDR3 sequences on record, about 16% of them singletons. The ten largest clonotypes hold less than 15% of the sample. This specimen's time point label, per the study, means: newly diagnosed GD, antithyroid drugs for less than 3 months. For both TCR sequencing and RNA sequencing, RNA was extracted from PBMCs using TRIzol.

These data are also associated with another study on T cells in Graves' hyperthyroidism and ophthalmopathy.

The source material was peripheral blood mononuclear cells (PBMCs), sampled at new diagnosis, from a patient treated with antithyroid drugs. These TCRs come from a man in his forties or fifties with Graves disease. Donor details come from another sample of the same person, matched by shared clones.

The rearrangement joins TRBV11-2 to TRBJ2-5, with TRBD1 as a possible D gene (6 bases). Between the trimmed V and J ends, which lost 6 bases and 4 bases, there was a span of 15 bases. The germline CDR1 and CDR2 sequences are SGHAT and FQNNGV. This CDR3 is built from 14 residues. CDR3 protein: CASRRQGKGETQYF. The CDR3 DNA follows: TGTGCCAGCAGGCGTCAGGGGAAAGGAGAGACCCAGTACTTC.

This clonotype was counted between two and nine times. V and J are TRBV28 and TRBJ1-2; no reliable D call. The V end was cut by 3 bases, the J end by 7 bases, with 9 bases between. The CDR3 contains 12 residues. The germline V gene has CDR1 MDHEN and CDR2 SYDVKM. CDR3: CASSFSHFGYTF. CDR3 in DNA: TGTGCCAGCAGTTTTTCTCACTTTGGCTACACCTTC.

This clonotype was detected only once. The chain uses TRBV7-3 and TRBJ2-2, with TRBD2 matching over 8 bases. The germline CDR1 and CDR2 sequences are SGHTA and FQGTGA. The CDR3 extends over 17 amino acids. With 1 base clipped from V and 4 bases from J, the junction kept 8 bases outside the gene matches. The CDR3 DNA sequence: TGTGCCAGCAGCTTAAGGACGGGAGGGCCGCTCACCGGGGAGCTGTTTTTT. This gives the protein CASSLRTGGPLTGELFF.

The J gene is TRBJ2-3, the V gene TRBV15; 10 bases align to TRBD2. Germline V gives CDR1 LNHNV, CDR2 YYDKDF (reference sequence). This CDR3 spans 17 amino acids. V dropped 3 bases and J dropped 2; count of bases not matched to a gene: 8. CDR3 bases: TGTGCCACCAGCAGGGATTTACTAGCGGGAAACACAGATACGCAGTATTTT. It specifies CATSRDLLAGNTDTQYF.

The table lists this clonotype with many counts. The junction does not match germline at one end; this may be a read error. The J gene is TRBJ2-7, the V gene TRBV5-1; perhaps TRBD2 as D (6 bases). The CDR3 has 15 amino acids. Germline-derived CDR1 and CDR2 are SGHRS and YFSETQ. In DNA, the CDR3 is TGTGCCAGCAGCTTAGTCGGAGGGTCTTCCTACGAGCAGTACTTC. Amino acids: CASSLVGGSSYEQYF.

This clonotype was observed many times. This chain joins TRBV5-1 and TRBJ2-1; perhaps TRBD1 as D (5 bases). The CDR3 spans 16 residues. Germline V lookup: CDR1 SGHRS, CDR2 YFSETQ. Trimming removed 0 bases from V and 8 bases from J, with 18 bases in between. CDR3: CASSLGGMDWGYEQFF. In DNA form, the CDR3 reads TGCGCCAGCAGCTTGGGGGGCATGGATTGGGGATATGAGCAGTTCTTC.

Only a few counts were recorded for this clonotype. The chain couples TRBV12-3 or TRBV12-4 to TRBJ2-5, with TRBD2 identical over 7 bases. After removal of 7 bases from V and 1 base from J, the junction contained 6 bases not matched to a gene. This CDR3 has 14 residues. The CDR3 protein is CASTGTTSQETQYF. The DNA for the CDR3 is TGTGCCAGCACTGGGACTACCTCCCAAGAGACCCAGTACTTC.

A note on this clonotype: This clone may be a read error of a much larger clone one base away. The CDR3 DNA is TGTGCCAGCTCACCGACTGAGAACACAGATACGCAGTATTTT. The encoded protein is CASSPTENTDTQYF. J is TRBJ2-3 and V is TRBV18; the D is unclear. The CDR3 sequence is 14 residues long. V dropped 3 bases and J dropped 2 bases, with 9 bases sitting between them. The germline V gene encodes CDR1 KGHSH and CDR2 LQKENI.

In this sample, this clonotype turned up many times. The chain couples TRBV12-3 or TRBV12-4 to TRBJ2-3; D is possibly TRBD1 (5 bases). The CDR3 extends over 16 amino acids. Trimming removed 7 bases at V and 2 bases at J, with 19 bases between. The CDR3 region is CASKFRASGNTDTQYF. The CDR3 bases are TGTGCCAGCAAGTTTCGGGCGTCAGGGAACACAGATACGCAGTATTTT.

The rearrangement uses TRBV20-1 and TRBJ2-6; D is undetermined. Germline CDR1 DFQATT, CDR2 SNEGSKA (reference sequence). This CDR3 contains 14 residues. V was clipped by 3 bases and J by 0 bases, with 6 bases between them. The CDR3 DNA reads TGCAGTGCTAGGTATAGCTCTGGGGCCAACGTCCTGACTTTC. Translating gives CSARYSSGANVLTF.

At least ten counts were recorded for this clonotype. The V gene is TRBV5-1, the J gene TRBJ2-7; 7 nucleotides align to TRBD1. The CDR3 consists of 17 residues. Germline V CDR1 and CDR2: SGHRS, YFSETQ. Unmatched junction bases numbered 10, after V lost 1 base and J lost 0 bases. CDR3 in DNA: TGCGCCAGCAGCTTGACCCGCCAACAGGGGACCTCCTACGAGCAGTACTTC. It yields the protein CASSLTRQQGTSYEQYF.

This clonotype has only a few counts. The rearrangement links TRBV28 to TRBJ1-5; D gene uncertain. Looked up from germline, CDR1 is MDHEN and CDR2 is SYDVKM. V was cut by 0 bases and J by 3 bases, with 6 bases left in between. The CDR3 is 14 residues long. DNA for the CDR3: TGTGCCAGCAGTTTATGGCCCTTCAATCAGCCCCAGCATTTT. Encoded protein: CASSLWPFNQPQHF. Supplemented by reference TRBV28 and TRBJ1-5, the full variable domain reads DVKVTQSSRYLVKRTGEKVFLECVQDMDHENMFWYRQDPGLGLRLIYFSYDVKMKEKGDIPEGYSVSREKKERFSLILESASTNQTSMYLCASSLWPFNQPQHFGDGTRLSIL.

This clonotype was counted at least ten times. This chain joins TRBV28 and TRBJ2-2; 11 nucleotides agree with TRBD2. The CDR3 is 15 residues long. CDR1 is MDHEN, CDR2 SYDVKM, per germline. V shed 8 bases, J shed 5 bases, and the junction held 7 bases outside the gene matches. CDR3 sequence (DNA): TGTGCCAGCCACAGGCTAGCGGGAGGTACCGGGGAGCTGTTTTTT. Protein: CASHRLAGGTGELFF.

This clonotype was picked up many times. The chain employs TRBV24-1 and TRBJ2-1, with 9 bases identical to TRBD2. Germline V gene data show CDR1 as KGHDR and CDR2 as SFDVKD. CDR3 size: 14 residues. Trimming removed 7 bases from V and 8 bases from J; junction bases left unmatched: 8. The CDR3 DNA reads TGTGCCACCAGCCCTAGCGGGAATTTCTATGAGCAGTTCTTC. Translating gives CATSPSGNFYEQFF.